This T cell receptor (beta chain) was identified during a study of blood T cell repertoires in COVID-19. The overall study: Nucleic acid was either cDNA or gDNA, and it came from T cells, B-cell-depleted T cells, or PBMCs.

In terms of age and location, participants ranged from roughly 18 to 90 years and lived in approximately 24 US areas. CDR3 length equals 15 residues. Trimming removed 5 bases from V and 6 bases from J; junction bases left unmatched: 5. Germline lookup yields CDR1 SGHNT and CDR2 YENEEA. The data were produced by immunoSEQ multiplex PCR, yet TCRdb's version contains in-frame clones alone and is incomplete. The table lists about 250,000 clones, about nine tenths of them singletons. This clonotype originated in a man aged 35 to 55 who had recovered from COVID-19. Sequencing input: PBMCs or T cells enriched from blood (not recorded which). This sequence joins TRBV11-3 and TRBJ2-7, with 15 bases identical to TRBD2. The CDR3 bases are TGTGCCAGCAGCCCAGGACTAGCGGGGGGGATCGAGCAGTACTTC. This sequence encodes CASSPGLAGGIEQYF.